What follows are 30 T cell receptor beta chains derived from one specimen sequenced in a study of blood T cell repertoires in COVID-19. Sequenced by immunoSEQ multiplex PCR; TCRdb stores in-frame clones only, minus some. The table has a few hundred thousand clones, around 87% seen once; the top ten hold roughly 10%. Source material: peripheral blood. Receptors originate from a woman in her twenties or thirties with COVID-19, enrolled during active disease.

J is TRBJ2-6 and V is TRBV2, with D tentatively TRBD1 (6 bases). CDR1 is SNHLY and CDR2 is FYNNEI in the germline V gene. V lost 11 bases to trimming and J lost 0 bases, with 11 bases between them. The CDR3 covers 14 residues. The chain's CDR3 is CAGNRDSGANVLTF. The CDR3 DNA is TGTGCCGGCAACAGGGACTCTGGGGCCAACGTCCTGACTTTC.

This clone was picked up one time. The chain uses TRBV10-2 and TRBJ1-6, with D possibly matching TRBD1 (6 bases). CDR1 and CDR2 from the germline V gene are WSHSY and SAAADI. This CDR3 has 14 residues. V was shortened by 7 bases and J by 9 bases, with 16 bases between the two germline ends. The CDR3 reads CASTGGGAGSPLHF. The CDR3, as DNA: TGCGCCAGCACCGGTGGGGGGGCCGGTTCACCCCTCCACTTT.

The CDR3 nucleotides read TGTGCCAGCAGTTCCCCCCCCAGAAACACCATATATTTT. Its protein is CASSSPPRNTIYF. The V gene is TRBV28, the J gene TRBJ1-3; D remains unclear. Trimming took off 4 bases at V and 5 bases at J, with 9 bases between the two ends. Germline-derived CDR1 and CDR2 are MDHEN and SYDVKM. The CDR3 consists of 13 residues.

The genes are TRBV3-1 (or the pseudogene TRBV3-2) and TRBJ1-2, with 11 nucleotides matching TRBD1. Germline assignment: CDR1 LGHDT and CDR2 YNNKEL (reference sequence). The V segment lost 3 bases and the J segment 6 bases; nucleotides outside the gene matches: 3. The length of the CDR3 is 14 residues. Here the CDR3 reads CASSHRDRGNGYTF. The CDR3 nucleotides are TGTGCCAGCAGCCATCGGGACAGGGGGAATGGCTACACCTTC.

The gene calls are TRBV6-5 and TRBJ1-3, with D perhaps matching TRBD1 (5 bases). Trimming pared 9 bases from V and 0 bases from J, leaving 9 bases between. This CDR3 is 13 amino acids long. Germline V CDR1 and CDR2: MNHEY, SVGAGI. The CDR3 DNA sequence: TGTGCCAGTGGGACTCACTCTGGAAACACCATATATTTT. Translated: CASGTHSGNTIYF.

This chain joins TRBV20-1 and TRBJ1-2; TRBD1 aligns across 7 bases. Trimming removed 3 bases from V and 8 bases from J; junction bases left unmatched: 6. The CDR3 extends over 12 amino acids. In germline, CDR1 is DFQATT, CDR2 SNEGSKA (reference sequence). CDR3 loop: CSASSGGLGYTF. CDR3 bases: TGCAGTGCTAGTTCAGGGGGGCTAGGCTACACCTTC.

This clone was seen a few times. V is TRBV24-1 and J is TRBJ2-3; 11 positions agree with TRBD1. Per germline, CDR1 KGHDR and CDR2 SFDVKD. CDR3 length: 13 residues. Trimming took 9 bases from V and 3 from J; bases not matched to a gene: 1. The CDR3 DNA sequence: TGTGCCACCGGGGACAGGGGGACAGATACGCAGTATTTT. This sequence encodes CATGDRGTDTQYF.

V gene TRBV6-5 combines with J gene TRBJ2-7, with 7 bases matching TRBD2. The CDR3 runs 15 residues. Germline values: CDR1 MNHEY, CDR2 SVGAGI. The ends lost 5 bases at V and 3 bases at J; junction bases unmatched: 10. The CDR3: CASSPAGAGGYEQYF. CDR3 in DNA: TGTGCCAGCAGTCCGGCGGGAGCTGGTGGCTACGAGCAGTACTTC.

The CDR3 protein is CASSTPGHEDLNTEAFF. DNA of the CDR3: TGCGCCAGCAGCACGCCGGGACATGAGGATTTGAACACTGAAGCTTTCTTT. The rearrangement links TRBV5-1 to TRBJ1-1; weak D call: TRBD1 (6 bases). V shed 4 bases and J shed 0 bases, with 19 bases lying between them. The CDR3 loop spans 17 amino acids. Germline CDR1 is SGHRS and CDR2 is YFSETQ.

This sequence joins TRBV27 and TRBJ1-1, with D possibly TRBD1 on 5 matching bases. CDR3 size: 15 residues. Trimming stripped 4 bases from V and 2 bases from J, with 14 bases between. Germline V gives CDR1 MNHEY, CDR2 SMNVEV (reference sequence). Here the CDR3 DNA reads TGTGCCAGCAGTTCCCCGGGGCGGGGAAACACTGAAGCTTTCTTT. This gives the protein CASSSPGRGNTEAFF.

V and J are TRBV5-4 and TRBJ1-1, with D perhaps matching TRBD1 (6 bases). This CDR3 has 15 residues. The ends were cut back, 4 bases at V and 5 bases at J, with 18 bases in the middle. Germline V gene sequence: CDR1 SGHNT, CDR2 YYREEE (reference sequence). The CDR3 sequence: CASSPGPQGQTEAFF. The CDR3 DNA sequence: TGTGCCAGCAGCCCGGGACCCCAGGGGCAAACTGAAGCTTTCTTT.

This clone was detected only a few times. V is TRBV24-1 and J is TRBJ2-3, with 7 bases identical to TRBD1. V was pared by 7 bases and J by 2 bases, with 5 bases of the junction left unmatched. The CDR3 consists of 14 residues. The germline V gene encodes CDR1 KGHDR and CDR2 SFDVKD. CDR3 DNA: TGTGCCACCAGCGTAACAGGGGACACAGATACGCAGTATTTT. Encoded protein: CATSVTGDTDTQYF.

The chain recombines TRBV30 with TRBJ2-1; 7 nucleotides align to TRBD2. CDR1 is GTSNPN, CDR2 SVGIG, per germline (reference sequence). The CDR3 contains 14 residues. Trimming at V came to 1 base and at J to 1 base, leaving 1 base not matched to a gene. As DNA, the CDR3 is TGTGCCTGGAGTGGCGGGAGTTCCTACAATGAGCAGTTCTTC. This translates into CAWSGGSSYNEQFF.

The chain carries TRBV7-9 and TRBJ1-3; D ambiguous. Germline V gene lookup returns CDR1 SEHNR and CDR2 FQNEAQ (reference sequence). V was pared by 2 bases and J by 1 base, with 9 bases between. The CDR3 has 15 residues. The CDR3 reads CASSLYEVSGNTIYF. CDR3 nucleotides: TGTGCCAGCAGCTTATATGAGGTTTCTGGAAACACCATATATTTT.

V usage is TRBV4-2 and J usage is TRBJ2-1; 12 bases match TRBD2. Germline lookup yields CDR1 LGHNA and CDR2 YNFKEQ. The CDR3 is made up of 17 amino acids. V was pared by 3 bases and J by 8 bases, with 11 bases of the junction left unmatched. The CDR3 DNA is TGTGCCAGCAGCCATAGACTAGCGGGAGTACGAGGGGATGAGCAGTTCTTC. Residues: CASSHRLAGVRGDEQFF.

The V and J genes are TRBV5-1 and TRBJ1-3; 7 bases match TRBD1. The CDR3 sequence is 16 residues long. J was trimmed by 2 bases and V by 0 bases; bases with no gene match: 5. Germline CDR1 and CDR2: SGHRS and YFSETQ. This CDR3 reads CASSLGGGSAGNTIYF. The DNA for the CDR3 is TGCGCCAGCAGCTTGGGAGGGGGCTCGGCTGGAAACACCATATATTTT.

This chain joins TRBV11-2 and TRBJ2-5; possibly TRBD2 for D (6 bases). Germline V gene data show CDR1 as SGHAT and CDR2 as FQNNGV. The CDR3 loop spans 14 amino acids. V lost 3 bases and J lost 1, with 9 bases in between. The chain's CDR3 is CASSLFSGQETQYF. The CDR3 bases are TGTGCCAGCAGCTTGTTTAGCGGCCAAGAGACCCAGTACTTC. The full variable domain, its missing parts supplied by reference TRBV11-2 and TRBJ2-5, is EAGVAQSPRYKIIEKRQSVAFWCNPISGHATLYWYQQILGQGPKLLIQFQNNGVVDDSQLPKDRFSAERLKGVDSTLKIQPAKLEDSAVYLCASSLFSGQETQYFGPGTRLLVL.

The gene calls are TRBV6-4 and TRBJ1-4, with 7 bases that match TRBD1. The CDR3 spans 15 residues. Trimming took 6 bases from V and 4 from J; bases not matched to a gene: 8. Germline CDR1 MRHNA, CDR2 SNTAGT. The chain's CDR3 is CASRPGTAINEKLFF. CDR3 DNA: TGTGCCAGCAGGCCCGGGACAGCGATTAATGAAAAACTGTTTTTT.

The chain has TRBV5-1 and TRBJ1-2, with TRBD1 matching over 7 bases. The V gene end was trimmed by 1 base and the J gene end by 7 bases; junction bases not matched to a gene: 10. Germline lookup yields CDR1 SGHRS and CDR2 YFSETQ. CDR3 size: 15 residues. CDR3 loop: CASSLLQGVEVGYTF. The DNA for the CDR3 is TGCGCCAGCAGCTTGCTTCAGGGGGTTGAGGTTGGCTACACCTTC.

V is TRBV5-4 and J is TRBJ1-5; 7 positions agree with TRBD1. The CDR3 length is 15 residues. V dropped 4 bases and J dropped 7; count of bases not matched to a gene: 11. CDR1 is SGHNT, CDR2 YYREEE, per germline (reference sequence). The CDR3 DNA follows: TGTGCCAGCAGCGTACAGGGGAGGCAAGGACAGCCCCAGCATTTT. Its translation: CASSVQGRQGQPQHF.

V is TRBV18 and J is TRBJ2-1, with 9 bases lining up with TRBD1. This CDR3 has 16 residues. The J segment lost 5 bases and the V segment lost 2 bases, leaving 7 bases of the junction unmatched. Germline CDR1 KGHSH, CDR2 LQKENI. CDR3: CASSPITGTGNNEQFF. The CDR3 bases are TGTGCCAGCTCACCAATTACCGGGACAGGGAACAATGAGCAGTTCTTC.

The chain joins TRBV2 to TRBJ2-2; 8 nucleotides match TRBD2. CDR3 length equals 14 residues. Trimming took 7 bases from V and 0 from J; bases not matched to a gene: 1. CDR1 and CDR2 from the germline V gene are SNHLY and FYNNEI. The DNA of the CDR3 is TGTGCCAGCAAGGGACTAGCGAACACCGGGGAGCTGTTTTTT. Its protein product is CASKGLANTGELFF.

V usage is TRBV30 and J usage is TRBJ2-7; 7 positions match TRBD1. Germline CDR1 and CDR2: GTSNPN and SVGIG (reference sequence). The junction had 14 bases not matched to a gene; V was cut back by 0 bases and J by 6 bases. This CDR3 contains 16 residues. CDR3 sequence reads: CAWSVLGQPRPGEQYF. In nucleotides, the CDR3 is TGTGCCTGGAGTGTATTGGGACAGCCACGACCGGGCGAGCAGTACTTC.

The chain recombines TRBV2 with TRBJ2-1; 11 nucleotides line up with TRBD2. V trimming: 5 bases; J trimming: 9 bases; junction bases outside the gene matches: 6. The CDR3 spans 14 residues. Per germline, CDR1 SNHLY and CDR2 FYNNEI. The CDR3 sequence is CASSLLAGGGEQFF. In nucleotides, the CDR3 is TGTGCCAGCAGTCTCCTAGCGGGAGGCGGTGAGCAGTTCTTC.

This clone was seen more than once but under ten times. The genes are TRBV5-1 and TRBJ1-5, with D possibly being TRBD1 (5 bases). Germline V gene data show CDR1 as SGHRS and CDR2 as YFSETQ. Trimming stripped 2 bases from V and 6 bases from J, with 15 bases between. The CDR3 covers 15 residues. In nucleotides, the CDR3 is TGCGCCAGCAGCTTTGGGGCACAGCCGGGTCAGCCCCAGCATTTT. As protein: CASSFGAQPGQPQHF.

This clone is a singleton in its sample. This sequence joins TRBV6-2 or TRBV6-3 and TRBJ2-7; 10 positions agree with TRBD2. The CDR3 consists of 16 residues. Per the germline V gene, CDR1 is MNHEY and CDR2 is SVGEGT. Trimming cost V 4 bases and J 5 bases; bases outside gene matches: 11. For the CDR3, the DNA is TGTGCCAGCAGTTCTCGTGCCCCTAGCGGGAGTAACGAGCAGTACTTC. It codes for CASSSRAPSGSNEQYF.

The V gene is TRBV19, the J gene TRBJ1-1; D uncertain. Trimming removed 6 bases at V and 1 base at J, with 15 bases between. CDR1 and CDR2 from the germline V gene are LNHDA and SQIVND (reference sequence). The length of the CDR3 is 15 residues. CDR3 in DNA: TGTGCCAGTAGCAGTCCCGGCGGGAGGAACACTGAAGCTTTCTTT. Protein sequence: CASSSPGGRNTEAFF.

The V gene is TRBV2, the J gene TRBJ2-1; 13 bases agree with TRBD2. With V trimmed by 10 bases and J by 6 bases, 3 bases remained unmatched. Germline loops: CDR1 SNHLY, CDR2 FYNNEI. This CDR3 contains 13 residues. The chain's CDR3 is CATGLAGFNEQFF. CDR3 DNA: TGTGCCACGGGACTAGCGGGGTTCAATGAGCAGTTCTTC.

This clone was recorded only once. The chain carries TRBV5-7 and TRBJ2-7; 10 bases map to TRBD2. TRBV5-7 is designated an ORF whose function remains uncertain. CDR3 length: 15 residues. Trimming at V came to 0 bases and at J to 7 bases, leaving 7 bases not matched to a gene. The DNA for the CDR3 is TGTGCCAGCAGCTTGGAGCCTAGCGGGGGACGTGAGCAGTACTTC. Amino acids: CASSLEPSGGREQYF.

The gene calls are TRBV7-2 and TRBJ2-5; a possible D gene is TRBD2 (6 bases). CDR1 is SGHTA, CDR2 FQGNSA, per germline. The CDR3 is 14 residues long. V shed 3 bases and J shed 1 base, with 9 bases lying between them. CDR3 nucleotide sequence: TGTGCCAGCAGCTTCGGAGGGATCCAAGAGACCCAGTACTTC. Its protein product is CASSFGGIQETQYF. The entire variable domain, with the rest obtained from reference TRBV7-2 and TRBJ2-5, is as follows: GAGVSQSPSNKVTEKGKDVELRCDPISGHTALYWYRQSLGQGLEFLIYFQGNSAPDKSGLPSDRFSAERTGGSVSTLTIQRTQQEDSAVYLCASSFGGIQETQYFGPGTRLLVL.